The T cell receptor beta chain under discussion was sequenced for a study of T cells in Graves' hyperthyroidism and ophthalmopathy. The study's findings and limits: Model predictions of ophthalmopathy came a median around 6.5 months before onset.

Graves' hyperthyroidism without ophthalmopathy progression within 18 months was termed stable. Patients aged 18 to 65 had newly diagnosed hyperthyroidism that had lasted under 2 months. Worth noting for this clonotype: Its antigen remains unidentified.

RNA transcripts provided the source from which TCR beta CDR3 regions were amplified. First-round RT-PCR targeting the TCR CDR3 was performed with the HTBI primer set. One entry per CDR3 protein results from TCRdb running MiXCR on the multiplex PCR reads. The sample shows some 300,000 distinct CDR3 sequences, around 15% of them seen only once. The CDR3 covers 11 residues. Germline V gene lookup returns CDR1 KGHDR and CDR2 SFDVKD. Sequencing was done on a sample of blood. This clonotype was obtained from a woman between 40 and 50 years old with Graves' hyperthyroidism. The chain joins TRBV24-1 to TRBJ1-5; D remains ambiguous. The CDR3 here is CGGRFLQPQHF. The CDR3 DNA reads as TGTGGTGGCAGGTTCCTCCAGCCCCAGCATTTT.